These T cell receptor beta chains were read from a single sample in a study of blood T cell repertoires in COVID-19. The protocol was immunoSEQ multiplex PCR, while the TCRdb copy is restricted to in-frame clones and leaves out a portion. This table has 200,000 or so clones, 70% to 90% appearing once. The sample taken for sequencing was peripheral blood. Receptors were obtained from a woman aged 70-85 years with acute or convalescent COVID-19. The CDR3 runs from the conserved cysteine through the conserved F or W. The D gene is left open where the match is weak. Clone size, where shown, is once, few, many, or a class for clones that have expanded.

CDR3nt: TGTGCCAGCAGTTCCGGGACAGGGTCCTACGAGCAGTACTTC; CDR3aa: CASSSGTGSYEQYF; j_gene: TRBJ2-7; v_gene: TRBV11-2; abundance: once; d_gene: TRBD1
CDR3nt: TGTGCCAGCAGGCCGGACAGGTTGAACACCGGGGAGCTGTTTTTT; CDR3aa: CASRPDRLNTGELFF; j_gene: TRBJ2-2; v_gene: TRBV5-4; abundance: NA; d_gene: TRBD1
CDR3nt: TGTGCAAGTCGCGTCTATCCCCGGGACAGCTCTGGAAACACCATATATTTT; CDR3aa: CASRVYPRDSSGNTIYF; j_gene: TRBJ1-3; v_gene: TRBV12-2; abundance: few; d_gene: NA
CDR3nt: TGTGCCAGCAGGGCGGGAGGATCAGCTAACTATGGCTACACCTTC; CDR3aa: CASRAGGSANYGYTF; j_gene: TRBJ1-2; v_gene: TRBV28; abundance: NA; d_gene: NA
CDR3nt: TGTGCCAGCTCCCCCAGCAGGGTATTTAGCTCTGGGGCCAACGTCCTGACTTTC; CDR3aa: CASSPSRVFSSGANVLTF; j_gene: TRBJ2-6; v_gene: TRBV18; abundance: NA; d_gene: NA
CDR3nt: TGTGCCAGCAGTTTGCATTCCGGGAACACCATATATTTT; CDR3aa: CASSLHSGNTIYF; j_gene: TRBJ1-3; v_gene: TRBV12-3/TRBV12-4; abundance: NA; d_gene: NA
CDR3nt: TGCAGCGTTGAAGATCTTCGCCTAGGGGCCGAAAAACTGTTTTTT; CDR3aa: CSVEDLRLGAEKLFF; j_gene: TRBJ1-4; v_gene: TRBV29-1; abundance: NA; d_gene: NA
CDR3nt: TGTGCCAGCAGTCAAATCGGGGAAGGAGAGCAGCCCCAGCATTTT; CDR3aa: CASSQIGEGEQPQHF; j_gene: TRBJ1-5; v_gene: TRBV7-2; abundance: NA; d_gene: NA
CDR3nt: TGTGCCAGCAGTTACAGGAAGGGGGCTAGCTCCTACGAGCAGTACTTC; CDR3aa: CASSYRKGASSYEQYF; j_gene: TRBJ2-7; v_gene: TRBV6-6; abundance: NA; d_gene: TRBD1
CDR3nt: TGTGCCAGCAGCCAAGAACCGGTAGCGGGGGGGCTTGGCGGGGAGCTGTTTTTT; CDR3aa: CASSQEPVAGGLGGELFF; j_gene: TRBJ2-2; v_gene: TRBV3-1/TRBV3-2; abundance: NA; d_gene: TRBD2
CDR3nt: TGTGCCAGCAGCTACAGGGGTGTGCAGCCCCAGCATTTT; CDR3aa: CASSYRGVQPQHF; j_gene: TRBJ1-5; v_gene: TRBV2; abundance: NA; d_gene: TRBD1
CDR3nt: TGTGCCAGTAGTAGATACAGGGGAGCTGACCAAGAGACCCAGTACTTC; CDR3aa: CASSRYRGADQETQYF; j_gene: TRBJ2-5; v_gene: TRBV19; abundance: NA; d_gene: TRBD1
CDR3nt: TGTGCCAGCAAGAACCCGGGACTGAACTACGAGCAGTACTTC; CDR3aa: CASKNPGLNYEQYF; j_gene: TRBJ2-7; v_gene: TRBV6-6; abundance: NA; d_gene: NA
CDR3nt: TGTGCCACCAGGAGGGCGACTAGCGGCTACGAGCAGTACTTC; CDR3aa: CATRRATSGYEQYF; j_gene: TRBJ2-7; v_gene: TRBV24-1; abundance: NA; d_gene: TRBD2
CDR3nt: TGCGCCAGCAGCTTGGGGCAGGGTTATGAGCAGTTCTTC; CDR3aa: CASSLGQGYEQFF; j_gene: TRBJ2-1; v_gene: TRBV5-1; abundance: few; d_gene: NA
CDR3nt: TGCGCCAGCAGCAAGGGACAGGGGTTCTCACCCCTCCACTTT; CDR3aa: CASSKGQGFSPLHF; j_gene: TRBJ1-6; v_gene: TRBV5-1; abundance: NA; d_gene: TRBD1
CDR3nt: TGTGCCAGCAGCCCCAACCGACAGGGGAACACTGAAGCTTTCTTT; CDR3aa: CASSPNRQGNTEAFF; j_gene: TRBJ1-1; v_gene: TRBV5-5; abundance: NA; d_gene: TRBD1
CDR3nt: TGTGCCAGTAGTATCGAGCGGGGGCCCACCGGGGAGCTGTTTTTT; CDR3aa: CASSIERGPTGELFF; j_gene: TRBJ2-2; v_gene: TRBV19; abundance: NA; d_gene: TRBD2
CDR3nt: TGTGCCAGCAGCACGCAGGGGGCTGTTTACACTGAAGCTTTCTTT; CDR3aa: CASSTQGAVYTEAFF; j_gene: TRBJ1-1; v_gene: TRBV7-2; abundance: NA; d_gene: TRBD1
CDR3nt: TGTGCCAGCAGCGTAGACAGTAACTATGGCTACACCTTC; CDR3aa: CASSVDSNYGYTF; j_gene: TRBJ1-2; v_gene: TRBV9; abundance: NA; d_gene: NA
CDR3nt: TGTGCCAGCAGCAGGAGCCTGGATAATGAGCAGTTCTTC; CDR3aa: CASSRSLDNEQFF; j_gene: TRBJ2-1; v_gene: TRBV7-8; abundance: NA; d_gene: NA
CDR3nt: TGTGCCAGCAGCTTGGCCCCGGCGGACCAAGAGACCCAGTACTTC; CDR3aa: CASSLAPADQETQYF; j_gene: TRBJ2-5; v_gene: TRBV5-4; abundance: NA; d_gene: NA
CDR3nt: TGTGCCAGCAGCTTAGCCTCGAATCAGCCCCAGCATTTT; CDR3aa: CASSLASNQPQHF; j_gene: TRBJ1-5; v_gene: TRBV7-9; abundance: few; d_gene: NA
CDR3nt: TGTGCCAGCAGCGTACAGGGAAACCCGCGGTACAATGAGCAGTTCTTC; CDR3aa: CASSVQGNPRYNEQFF; j_gene: TRBJ2-1; v_gene: TRBV9; abundance: NA; d_gene: NA
CDR3nt: TGTGCCAGTAAGTCAGGGAACACCGGGGAGCTGTTTTTT; CDR3aa: CASKSGNTGELFF; j_gene: TRBJ2-2; v_gene: TRBV9; abundance: NA; d_gene: NA
CDR3nt: TGTGCCAGCAGTGACAGGTCCAGGACATCAGTTATTAGCACAGATACGCAGTATTTT; CDR3aa: CASSDRSRTSVISTDTQYF; j_gene: TRBJ2-3; v_gene: TRBV6-1; abundance: NA; d_gene: NA
CDR3nt: TGTGCCAGCATTCGGGACTCCAAGCAGTTCTTC; CDR3aa: CASIRDSKQFF; j_gene: TRBJ2-1; v_gene: TRBV6-5; abundance: NA; d_gene: NA
CDR3nt: TGTGCCAGCGGTGACGCTAGCCGATGGGGAGGGAAAAGACTGTTTTTT; CDR3aa: CASGDASRWGGKRLFF; j_gene: TRBJ1-4; v_gene: TRBV6-1; abundance: NA; d_gene: NA
CDR3nt: TGTGCCAGCTCACCGGGACAGTTTGAAGCTTTCTTT; CDR3aa: CASSPGQFEAFF; j_gene: TRBJ1-1; v_gene: TRBV18; abundance: NA; d_gene: TRBD1
CDR3nt: TGCGCCAGCAGGAAGATAGCGGGGAACACCGGGGAGCTGTTTTTT; CDR3aa: CASRKIAGNTGELFF; j_gene: TRBJ2-2; v_gene: TRBV5-1; abundance: NA; d_gene: TRBD2
CDR3nt: TGTGCCAGCAGCAGGACACGGAGCGGGGAGCTGTTTTTT; CDR3aa: CASSRTRSGELFF; j_gene: TRBJ2-2; v_gene: TRBV2; abundance: NA; d_gene: NA
CDR3nt: TGTGCCAGCAGTTTGTTGAACTCAGGTGAGCAGTTCTTC; CDR3aa: CASSLLNSGEQFF; j_gene: TRBJ2-1; v_gene: TRBV12-3/TRBV12-4; abundance: NA; d_gene: NA
CDR3nt: TGTGCCAGCAGCCAAAGGTCCGGACAAAGTGAAAAACTGTTTTTT; CDR3aa: CASSQRSGQSEKLFF; j_gene: TRBJ1-4; v_gene: TRBV4-2; abundance: NA; d_gene: NA
CDR3nt: TGTGCCAGCAGCTTAAGTCGGCCGGGGGGTTTCGAGCAGTACTTC; CDR3aa: CASSLSRPGGFEQYF; j_gene: TRBJ2-7; v_gene: TRBV7-9; abundance: NA; d_gene: TRBD2
CDR3nt: TGTGCCAGCAGTTACTACGGCGGGCAACCCTACGAGCAGTACTTC; CDR3aa: CASSYYGGQPYEQYF; j_gene: TRBJ2-7; v_gene: TRBV6-2/TRBV6-3; abundance: NA; d_gene: NA
CDR3nt: TGCGCCAGCAGCTTTGGACAGGGGGTCGGGGAGCAGTACTTC; CDR3aa: CASSFGQGVGEQYF; j_gene: TRBJ2-7; v_gene: TRBV5-1; abundance: few; d_gene: TRBD1
CDR3nt: TGTGCCAGCAGTTTCTCTCCCGGGACAGCGAACACTGAAGCTTTCTTT; CDR3aa: CASSFSPGTANTEAFF; j_gene: TRBJ1-1; v_gene: TRBV6-5; abundance: NA; d_gene: TRBD1
CDR3nt: TGTGCCAGCAGTCACAGGGGGGGTGAAAAACTGTTTTTT; CDR3aa: CASSHRGGEKLFF; j_gene: TRBJ1-4; v_gene: TRBV6-5; abundance: NA; d_gene: TRBD1
CDR3nt: TGTGCCACCAGTGACCCCCGACAGGGGAACAATCAGCCCCAGCATTTT; CDR3aa: CATSDPRQGNNQPQHF; j_gene: TRBJ1-5; v_gene: TRBV24-1; abundance: NA; d_gene: TRBD1
CDR3nt: TGTGCCAGCAGCCTGGGACTAGCGGGATGGGAGCAGTACTTC; CDR3aa: CASSLGLAGWEQYF; j_gene: TRBJ2-7; v_gene: TRBV28; abundance: NA; d_gene: TRBD2
CDR3nt: TGTGCCAGCAGTTTCAGCGCGGCGTCGGGAAACACCATATATTTT; CDR3aa: CASSFSAASGNTIYF; j_gene: TRBJ1-3; v_gene: TRBV7-9; abundance: NA; d_gene: NA
CDR3nt: TGTGCCAGTAGGGCGACAGTGGATAGCAATCAGCCCCAGCATTTT; CDR3aa: CASRATVDSNQPQHF; j_gene: TRBJ1-5; v_gene: TRBV19; abundance: NA; d_gene: NA
CDR3nt: TGTGCCAGCAGGCTCCAGGGGGCTACCGGGGAGCTGTTTTTT; CDR3aa: CASRLQGATGELFF; j_gene: TRBJ2-2; v_gene: TRBV6-5; abundance: NA; d_gene: TRBD1
CDR3nt: TGTGCCAGTAGTAAGCAAGCCGGGGACTCTGGGGCCAACGTCCTGACTTTC; CDR3aa: CASSKQAGDSGANVLTF; j_gene: TRBJ2-6; v_gene: TRBV19; abundance: NA; d_gene: NA
CDR3nt: TGTGCCAGTAGTGCGGCTGGCGGGACAGGTTGGTACGAGCAGTACTTC; CDR3aa: CASSAAGGTGWYEQYF; j_gene: TRBJ2-7; v_gene: TRBV19; abundance: NA; d_gene: TRBD1
CDR3nt: TGTGCCAGCTCACAGGAACAGAGCAATCAGCCCCAGCATTTT; CDR3aa: CASSQEQSNQPQHF; j_gene: TRBJ1-5; v_gene: TRBV18; abundance: NA; d_gene: NA
CDR3nt: TGCGCCAGCAGCCAAGGACCAGGGCCCTCTGGAAACACCATATATTTT; CDR3aa: CASSQGPGPSGNTIYF; j_gene: TRBJ1-3; v_gene: TRBV4-1; abundance: NA; d_gene: NA
CDR3nt: TGTGCCAGTAGTATAGTTACCCTAACCGGGACAGGTAGATTCGAAGCTTTCTTT; CDR3aa: CASSIVTLTGTGRFEAFF; j_gene: TRBJ1-1; v_gene: TRBV19; abundance: NA; d_gene: TRBD1
CDR3nt: TGTGCCAGCAGCCCAGGGGCGGGAGAGACCCAGTACTTC; CDR3aa: CASSPGAGETQYF; j_gene: TRBJ2-5; v_gene: TRBV11-2; abundance: few; d_gene: NA
CDR3nt: TGTGCCAGCGGCTCTGACAGAAACTTCTACGAGCAGTACTTC; CDR3aa: CASGSDRNFYEQYF; j_gene: TRBJ2-7; v_gene: TRBV6-5; abundance: few; d_gene: NA
CDR3nt: TGTGCCAGCAGCCTCCGGGGTCATGGAACTAATGAAAAACTGTTTTTT; CDR3aa: CASSLRGHGTNEKLFF; j_gene: TRBJ1-4; v_gene: TRBV11-3; abundance: NA; d_gene: NA
CDR3nt: TGTGCCAGCCAACGGACAAGCTCCTACAATGAGCAGTTCTTC; CDR3aa: CASQRTSSYNEQFF; j_gene: TRBJ2-1; v_gene: TRBV2; abundance: NA; d_gene: NA
CDR3nt: TGCGCCAGCAACCAAGGACAGGGAGTATATGGCTACACCTTC; CDR3aa: CASNQGQGVYGYTF; j_gene: TRBJ1-2; v_gene: TRBV5-1; abundance: NA; d_gene: TRBD1
CDR3nt: TGTGCCAGCAGCTTAGGTCAGGGGTTTTCCTATGGCTACACCTTC; CDR3aa: CASSLGQGFSYGYTF; j_gene: TRBJ1-2; v_gene: TRBV7-2; abundance: NA; d_gene: NA
CDR3nt: TGTGCCAGCAGCAGCCAGGGTTCCTACAATGAGCAGTTCTTC; CDR3aa: CASSSQGSYNEQFF; j_gene: TRBJ2-1; v_gene: TRBV7-8; abundance: NA; d_gene: NA
CDR3nt: TGTGCCAGCAGCGCCGGGGAGGCTAGAAACACCATATATTTT; CDR3aa: CASSAGEARNTIYF; j_gene: TRBJ1-3; v_gene: TRBV2; abundance: NA; d_gene: NA
CDR3nt: TGTGCCAGCACCCGGACAGGGGCTTCGGGAGAGCAGTACTTC; CDR3aa: CASTRTGASGEQYF; j_gene: TRBJ2-7; v_gene: TRBV18; abundance: NA; d_gene: TRBD1
CDR3nt: TGTGCCAGCTCACCAGGGCAGGGAAAAGGTGAGCAGTTCTTC; CDR3aa: CASSPGQGKGEQFF; j_gene: TRBJ2-1; v_gene: TRBV18; abundance: NA; d_gene: NA
CDR3nt: TGCGCCAGCAGCCTTCGGACTCGATCCTACGAGCAGTACTTC; CDR3aa: CASSLRTRSYEQYF; j_gene: TRBJ2-7; v_gene: TRBV4-3; abundance: NA; d_gene: NA